The rows below give T cell receptor beta chains drawn from one sample of a study of blood T cell repertoires in COVID-19. The repertoire was sequenced with immunoSEQ multiplex PCR; TCRdb's copy has only in-frame clones and lacks some. The table includes roughly 150,000 clones, 79% detected once. The sample taken for sequencing was peripheral blood. The receptors derive from a man aged 50 to 60 with active or convalescent COVID-19. The CDR3 runs from the conserved cysteine through the conserved F or W. Fields, in order: clone size, V gene, J gene, D gene, CDR3 protein, CDR3 DNA. D genes are given only for firm matches. The listing skips clone size in some rows; elsewhere it reads once, few, many or a size class.

clone size: .
V gene: TRBV28
J gene: TRBJ1-2
D gene: .
CDR3 protein: CASSRDRTYGYTF
CDR3 DNA: TGTGCCAGCAGTCGCGACAGGACCTATGGCTACACCTTC

clone size: .
V gene: TRBV2
J gene: TRBJ1-2
D gene: TRBD1
CDR3 protein: CASSVVGQGNYGYTF
CDR3 DNA: TGTGCCAGCAGTGTAGTAGGACAGGGTAACTATGGCTACACCTTC

clone size: .
V gene: TRBV6-5
J gene: TRBJ2-7
D gene: TRBD2
CDR3 protein: CASRLAGASHEQYF
CDR3 DNA: TGTGCCAGCAGATTAGCGGGGGCCTCCCACGAGCAGTACTTC

clone size: few
V gene: TRBV5-4
J gene: TRBJ2-7
D gene: .
CDR3 protein: CASSLDTGLYEQYF
CDR3 DNA: TGTGCCAGCAGCTTGGACACTGGACTCTACGAGCAGTACTTC

clone size: .
V gene: TRBV7-8
J gene: TRBJ1-6
D gene: .
CDR3 protein: CASSLDSHYNSPLHF
CDR3 DNA: TGTGCCAGCAGCTTAGATTCACACTATAATTCACCCCTCCACTTT

clone size: .
V gene: TRBV19
J gene: TRBJ2-1
D gene: .
CDR3 protein: CASSIPSRGFSEQFF
CDR3 DNA: TGTGCCAGTAGTATCCCCTCTCGGGGGTTCAGTGAGCAGTTCTTC

clone size: .
V gene: TRBV5-4
J gene: TRBJ1-3
D gene: .
CDR3 protein: CASSLSSAGRNTIYF
CDR3 DNA: TGTGCCAGCAGCTTGTCCTCGGCAGGGAGAAACACCATATATTTT

clone size: .
V gene: TRBV6-2/TRBV6-3
J gene: TRBJ2-7
D gene: TRBD2
CDR3 protein: CASSSSGSEQYF
CDR3 DNA: TGTGCCAGCAGTTCTAGCGGGAGCGAGCAGTACTTC

clone size: .
V gene: TRBV14
J gene: TRBJ2-4
D gene: TRBD2
CDR3 protein: CASSQGLAGGNIQYF
CDR3 DNA: TGTGCCAGCAGCCAAGGACTAGCGGGAGGGAACATTCAGTACTTC

clone size: few
V gene: TRBV24-1
J gene: TRBJ1-1
D gene: TRBD1
CDR3 protein: CATSDNRGPVTEAFF
CDR3 DNA: TGTGCCACCAGTGACAACAGGGGGCCCGTCACTGAAGCTTTCTTT

clone size: medium-sized
V gene: TRBV9
J gene: TRBJ2-7
D gene: TRBD2
CDR3 protein: CASSVGSGRAYEQYF
CDR3 DNA: TGTGCCAGCAGCGTAGGAAGCGGGAGGGCCTACGAGCAGTACTTC

clone size: .
V gene: TRBV9
J gene: TRBJ1-4
D gene: TRBD1
CDR3 protein: CASSLSQGAGEKLFF
CDR3 DNA: TGTGCCAGCAGCCTCTCACAGGGGGCAGGCGAAAAACTGTTTTTT

clone size: .
V gene: TRBV7-9
J gene: TRBJ2-2
D gene: .
CDR3 protein: CASSLKAPGAGELFF
CDR3 DNA: TGTGCCAGCAGCTTAAAGGCCCCAGGGGCCGGGGAGCTGTTTTTT

clone size: .
V gene: TRBV9
J gene: TRBJ2-1
D gene: .
CDR3 protein: CASSAHTYNEQFF
CDR3 DNA: TGTGCCAGCAGCGCCCACACGTACAATGAGCAGTTCTTC

clone size: .
V gene: TRBV5-1
J gene: TRBJ1-1
D gene: TRBD1
CDR3 protein: CASSFSTGALEAFF
CDR3 DNA: TGCGCCAGCAGCTTTTCCACAGGGGCGTTAGAAGCTTTCTTT

clone size: .
V gene: TRBV10-2
J gene: TRBJ2-1
D gene: .
CDR3 protein: CASRDIGSYNEQFF
CDR3 DNA: TGCGCCAGCAGGGACATCGGCTCCTACAATGAGCAGTTCTTC

clone size: .
V gene: TRBV19
J gene: TRBJ2-7
D gene: .
CDR3 protein: CASTPDSDPGYEQYF
CDR3 DNA: TGTGCCAGTACCCCAGACAGTGATCCGGGTTACGAGCAGTACTTC

clone size: .
V gene: TRBV6-5
J gene: TRBJ1-1
D gene: TRBD1
CDR3 protein: CASSRDRARGTEAFF
CDR3 DNA: TGTGCCAGCAGCAGGGACAGGGCGAGGGGCACTGAAGCTTTCTTT

clone size: .
V gene: TRBV19
J gene: TRBJ2-6
D gene: .
CDR3 protein: CASNNRETGANVLTF
CDR3 DNA: TGTGCCAGTAACAACAGGGAGACGGGGGCCAACGTCCTGACTTTC

clone size: .
V gene: TRBV7-2
J gene: TRBJ1-3
D gene: .
CDR3 protein: CASRAQGPAGNTIYF
CDR3 DNA: TGTGCCAGCAGAGCTCAGGGCCCCGCTGGAAACACCATATATTTT

clone size: .
V gene: TRBV5-6
J gene: TRBJ2-7
D gene: .
CDR3 protein: CASSLVGDSSYEQYF
CDR3 DNA: TGTGCCAGCAGCTTGGTTGGGGACTCCTCCTACGAGCAGTACTTC

clone size: .
V gene: TRBV5-1
J gene: TRBJ1-2
D gene: .
CDR3 protein: CASSLASHPPPYYGYTF
CDR3 DNA: TGCGCCAGCAGCTTGGCAAGCCACCCACCCCCTTACTATGGCTACACCTTC

clone size: .
V gene: TRBV28
J gene: TRBJ1-1
D gene: .
CDR3 protein: CASSPGLLNTEAFF
CDR3 DNA: TGTGCCAGCAGCCCCGGACTTTTGAACACTGAAGCTTTCTTT

clone size: .
V gene: TRBV5-4
J gene: TRBJ2-1
D gene: TRBD2
CDR3 protein: CASSGTSGSWDEQFF
CDR3 DNA: TGTGCCAGCAGCGGGACTAGCGGGAGTTGGGATGAGCAGTTCTTC

clone size: .
V gene: TRBV29-1
J gene: TRBJ1-2
D gene: .
CDR3 protein: CSVESQAGVYGYTF
CDR3 DNA: TGCAGCGTTGAATCCCAGGCGGGAGTCTATGGCTACACCTTC

clone size: .
V gene: TRBV6-5
J gene: TRBJ1-5
D gene: .
CDR3 protein: CASCLSQSNQPQHF
CDR3 DNA: TGTGCCAGCTGTCTATCACAGAGCAATCAGCCCCAGCATTTT

clone size: .
V gene: TRBV5-1
J gene: TRBJ1-3
D gene: .
CDR3 protein: CASSLEGQPGNTIYF
CDR3 DNA: TGCGCCAGCAGCTTGGAAGGACAGCCTGGAAACACCATATATTTT

clone size: .
V gene: TRBV12-3/TRBV12-4
J gene: TRBJ2-5
D gene: .
CDR3 protein: CASNLRGGETQYF
CDR3 DNA: TGTGCCAGCAACTTACGAGGAGGGGAGACCCAGTACTTC

clone size: .
V gene: TRBV24-1
J gene: TRBJ2-7
D gene: .
CDR3 protein: CATSGTERGEQYF
CDR3 DNA: TGTGCCACCAGTGGGACGGAGAGAGGGGAGCAGTACTTC

clone size: .
V gene: TRBV10-3
J gene: TRBJ1-2
D gene: TRBD1
CDR3 protein: CAISTGQGHYGYTF
CDR3 DNA: TGTGCCATCAGCACGGGACAGGGTCACTATGGCTACACCTTC

clone size: few
V gene: TRBV28
J gene: TRBJ2-5
D gene: TRBD1
CDR3 protein: CASRRLRGTGGREETQYF
CDR3 DNA: TGTGCCAGCAGGCGCCTGCGGGGGACAGGGGGGCGGGAAGAGACCCAGTACTTC

clone size: .
V gene: TRBV7-9
J gene: TRBJ2-7
D gene: .
CDR3 protein: CASSLGQGWYEQYF
CDR3 DNA: TGTGCCAGCAGCTTGGGGCAGGGGTGGTACGAGCAGTACTTC

clone size: .
V gene: TRBV7-3
J gene: TRBJ2-7
D gene: TRBD2
CDR3 protein: CASSLIPAGALDEQYF
CDR3 DNA: TGTGCCAGCAGCTTAATCCCAGCGGGAGCTTTGGACGAGCAGTACTTC

clone size: .
V gene: TRBV27
J gene: TRBJ1-1
D gene: TRBD1
CDR3 protein: CASRHYRGITEAFF
CDR3 DNA: TGTGCCAGCAGACATTACAGGGGGATCACTGAAGCTTTCTTT

clone size: few
V gene: TRBV28
J gene: TRBJ1-1
D gene: .
CDR3 protein: CASSPLTGYLMNTEAFF
CDR3 DNA: TGTGCCAGCAGCCCCCTAACAGGATACCTCATGAACACTGAAGCTTTCTTT

clone size: many
V gene: TRBV7-3
J gene: TRBJ2-1
D gene: .
CDR3 protein: CASSLYYGAYNEQFF
CDR3 DNA: TGTGCCAGCAGCTTATACTACGGGGCCTACAATGAGCAGTTCTTC

clone size: .
V gene: TRBV19
J gene: TRBJ1-2
D gene: TRBD1
CDR3 protein: CASSPGQMNYYGYTF
CDR3 DNA: TGTGCCAGTAGTCCGGGACAGATGAACTATTATGGCTACACCTTC

clone size: .
V gene: TRBV19
J gene: TRBJ1-5
D gene: .
CDR3 protein: CASSLDSPDQPQHF
CDR3 DNA: TGTGCCAGTAGCTTGGACAGTCCAGATCAGCCCCAGCATTTT

clone size: .
V gene: TRBV27
J gene: TRBJ2-2
D gene: .
CDR3 protein: CASSQGRVTGELFF
CDR3 DNA: TGTGCCAGCAGCCAGGGGCGAGTCACCGGGGAGCTGTTTTTT

clone size: .
V gene: TRBV18
J gene: TRBJ2-7
D gene: TRBD2
CDR3 protein: CASSPGLAGDYEQYF
CDR3 DNA: TGTGCCAGCTCACCCGGGCTAGCGGGAGATTACGAGCAGTACTTC

clone size: .
V gene: TRBV6-1
J gene: TRBJ2-5
D gene: TRBD2
CDR3 protein: CASSEAGGETTQYF
CDR3 DNA: TGTGCCAGCAGTGAAGCTGGGGGGGAGACGACCCAGTACTTC

clone size: .
V gene: TRBV7-8
J gene: TRBJ2-7
D gene: TRBD1
CDR3 protein: CASRFYSGQGHEQYF
CDR3 DNA: TGTGCCAGCAGGTTCTACTCGGGACAGGGGCACGAGCAGTACTTC

clone size: .
V gene: TRBV4-1
J gene: TRBJ1-3
D gene: .
CDR3 protein: CASSQVSREVGNTIYF
CDR3 DNA: TGCGCCAGCAGCCAAGTATCCAGGGAGGTTGGAAACACCATATATTTT

clone size: .
V gene: TRBV14
J gene: TRBJ2-1
D gene: .
CDR3 protein: CASSQGLIRLAYNEQFF
CDR3 DNA: TGTGCCAGCAGCCAAGGACTAATTAGACTAGCCTACAATGAGCAGTTCTTC

clone size: few
V gene: TRBV5-1
J gene: TRBJ1-2
D gene: .
CDR3 protein: CASSWQDNGYTF
CDR3 DNA: TGCGCCAGCAGCTGGCAGGATAATGGCTACACCTTC

clone size: .
V gene: TRBV6-5
J gene: TRBJ2-2
D gene: TRBD2
CDR3 protein: CASSLRTSGTGELFF
CDR3 DNA: TGTGCCAGCAGTTTGAGGACTAGCGGAACCGGGGAGCTGTTTTTT

clone size: .
V gene: TRBV18
J gene: TRBJ2-7
D gene: TRBD1
CDR3 protein: CASSGGQGAFDEQYF
CDR3 DNA: TGTGCCAGCTCAGGGGGACAGGGGGCGTTCGACGAGCAGTACTTC

clone size: .
V gene: TRBV7-9
J gene: TRBJ1-3
D gene: TRBD1
CDR3 protein: CASSLPRNRGRPGNTIYF
CDR3 DNA: TGTGCCAGCAGCCTACCCCGTAACAGGGGACGACCTGGAAACACCATATATTTT

clone size: .
V gene: TRBV2
J gene: TRBJ2-1
D gene: .
CDR3 protein: CASSPRTESSYNEQFF
CDR3 DNA: TGTGCCAGCAGTCCCCGGACTGAAAGCTCCTACAATGAGCAGTTCTTC

clone size: .
V gene: TRBV11-3
J gene: TRBJ2-4
D gene: TRBD2
CDR3 protein: CARVGLPQGIQYF
CDR3 DNA: TGTGCCAGGGTGGGACTACCCCAGGGCATTCAGTACTTC

clone size: .
V gene: TRBV12-3/TRBV12-4
J gene: TRBJ1-1
D gene: .
CDR3 protein: CASSTGLNTEAFF
CDR3 DNA: TGTGCCAGCAGTACAGGGTTGAACACTGAAGCTTTCTTT

clone size: few
V gene: TRBV5-4
J gene: TRBJ2-3
D gene: .
CDR3 protein: CASSLTSGWDTQYF
CDR3 DNA: TGTGCCAGCAGCTTAACGTCCGGGTGGGATACGCAGTATTTT

clone size: few
V gene: TRBV11-2
J gene: TRBJ2-7
D gene: TRBD2
CDR3 protein: CASSSTTSGAPYEQYF
CDR3 DNA: TGTGCCAGCAGCTCCACGACTAGCGGAGCCCCCTACGAGCAGTACTTC

clone size: .
V gene: TRBV7-3
J gene: TRBJ2-7
D gene: TRBD1
CDR3 protein: CASSLRATGPYEQYF
CDR3 DNA: TGTGCCAGCAGCTTGAGGGCGACAGGGCCCTACGAGCAGTACTTC

clone size: .
V gene: TRBV27
J gene: TRBJ2-3
D gene: .
CDR3 protein: CASSLLSKPDTQYF
CDR3 DNA: TGTGCCAGCAGTTTACTATCTAAGCCAGATACGCAGTATTTT

clone size: few
V gene: TRBV28
J gene: TRBJ2-5
D gene: .
CDR3 protein: CASSFLGQRKYF
CDR3 DNA: TGTGCCAGCAGTTTTTTAGGACAGCGGAAATACTTC

clone size: few
V gene: TRBV3-1/TRBV3-2
J gene: TRBJ2-2
D gene: TRBD2
CDR3 protein: CASSQLGTSPGELFF
CDR3 DNA: TGTGCCAGCAGCCAACTCGGGACTAGCCCCGGGGAGCTGTTTTTT

clone size: .
V gene: TRBV3-1/TRBV3-2
J gene: TRBJ1-2
D gene: .
CDR3 protein: CASSQNSLYGYTF
CDR3 DNA: TGTGCCAGCAGCCAAAACTCCCTCTATGGCTACACCTTC

clone size: .
V gene: TRBV9
J gene: TRBJ2-1
D gene: TRBD2
CDR3 protein: CASSVGAGVGDEQFF
CDR3 DNA: TGTGCCAGCAGCGTAGGGGCGGGAGTAGGTGATGAGCAGTTCTTC